The 22 T cell receptor beta chains below all came from one sample that was sequenced in a study of cytomegalovirus exposure and HLA in healthy donors. A multiplex PCR was run with 60 Vbeta primers and 13 Jbeta primers. Sequenced by immunoSEQ multiplex PCR; TCRdb stores in-frame clones only, minus some. The sample has about 130,000 clones, 81% seen once. What was sequenced was PBMCs. These receptors were obtained from a man aged 18 to 29 in good health and CMV-seronegative.

This clone was picked up one time. The chain combines TRBV2 with TRBJ1-1, with D unresolved. This CDR3 is built from 13 residues. CDR1 SNHLY and CDR2 FYNNEI come from the germline V gene. V was pared by 4 bases and J by 0 bases, with 6 bases between. The CDR3 nucleotides are TGTGCCAGCAGTGGTGACATGAACACTGAAGCTTTCTTT. This gives the protein CASSGDMNTEAFF. The complete variable domain, with remaining parts taken from reference TRBV2 and TRBJ1-1, reads EPEVTQTPSHQVTQMGQEVILRCVPISNHLYFYWYRQILGQKVEFLVSFYNNEISEKSEIFDDQFSVERPDGSNFTLKIRSTKLEDSAMYFCASSGDMNTEAFFGQGTRLTVV.

This clone appeared a single time. The V gene is TRBV19, the J gene TRBJ2-5; 10 bases agree with TRBD1. The DNA end lines up better with TRBJ2-7; the J call may be wrong. The length of the CDR3 is 14 residues. In germline, CDR1 is LNHDA, CDR2 SQIVND (reference sequence). CDR3 residues: CASSDRGQTYEQYF. The CDR3 DNA is TGTGCCAGTAGTGACAGGGGGCAGACCTACGAGCAGTACTTC.

This sequence joins TRBV7-6 and TRBJ1-4, with 9 positions matching TRBD1. Looked up from germline, CDR1 is SGHVS and CDR2 is FNYEAQ. This CDR3 has 14 amino acids. The V gene end was trimmed by 3 bases and the J gene end by 5 bases; junction bases not matched to a gene: 1. The DNA for the CDR3 is TGTGCCAGCAGCTTGGGACAGGGCAATGAAAAACTGTTTTTT. It is translated as CASSLGQGNEKLFF.

This chain uses TRBV5-6 with TRBJ1-4; D possibly corresponds to TRBD1 (6 bases). CDR1 and CDR2 from the germline V gene are SGHDT and YYEEEE. Trimming removed 0 bases from V and 1 base from J, with 10 bases in between. The CDR3 is made up of 16 amino acids. For the CDR3, the DNA is TGTGCCAGCAGCTTGGATCAGGGGCGAACTAATGAAAAACTGTTTTTT. Translation gives CASSLDQGRTNEKLFF.

This clone turned up a few times. V gene TRBV15 combines with J gene TRBJ1-2; 7 nucleotides line up with TRBD1. Trimming took 4 bases from V and 7 from J; bases not matched to a gene: 9. The germline V gene has CDR1 LNHNV and CDR2 YYDKDF (reference sequence). CDR3 length: 14 amino acids. CDR3 coding DNA: TGTGCCACCAGCACCCGGGACAGCGGCTCTGGCTACACCTTC. This translates into CATSTRDSGSGYTF.

The rearrangement uses TRBV27 and TRBJ1-1; D is unclear. Germline V gives CDR1 MNHEY, CDR2 SMNVEV (reference sequence). This CDR3 contains 16 residues. V was pared by 3 bases and J by 1 base, with 15 bases between. The CDR3 DNA follows: TGTGCCAGCAGTTTCCGGGGTCGATTCGGGAACACTGAAGCTTTCTTT. It specifies CASSFRGRFGNTEAFF.

This chain joins TRBV5-6 and TRBJ1-1; 7 bases are a match to TRBD1. Looked up from germline, CDR1 is SGHDT and CDR2 is YYEEEE. The CDR3 length is 13 residues. V lost 4 bases, J lost 7 bases, and 7 bases stayed unmatched. This chain's CDR3 is CASSPTGSSEAFF. CDR3 nucleotides: TGTGCCAGCAGCCCGACAGGGTCGAGTGAAGCTTTCTTT. The entire variable domain, with the rest obtained from reference TRBV5-6 and TRBJ1-1, is as follows: DAGVTQSPTHLIKTRGQQVTLRCSPKSGHDTVSWYQQALGQGPQFIFQYYEEEERQRGNFPDRFSGHQFPNYSSELNVNALLLGDSALYLCASSPTGSSEAFFGQGTRLTVV.

This chain joins TRBV9 and TRBJ1-1; a possible D gene is TRBD1 (6 bases). Looked up from germline, CDR1 is SGDLS and CDR2 is YYNGEE. The V and J ends lost 4 bases and 6 bases respectively, with 16 bases between them. The CDR3 has 14 amino acids. The DNA of the CDR3 is TGTGCCAGCAGCCCGAGGGGGGGTTCGGCTGAAGCTTTCTTT. It yields the protein CASSPRGGSAEAFF.

The chain carries TRBV7-2 and TRBJ1-5; a possible D gene is TRBD1 (5 bases). The CDR3 has 14 residues. Per the germline V gene, CDR1 is SGHTA and CDR2 is FQGNSA. Trimming took off 5 bases at V and 6 bases at J, with 14 bases between the two ends. The CDR3 loop is CASSPPGGGQPQHF. CDR3 sequence (DNA): TGTGCCAGCAGCCCCCCGGGCGGGGGTCAGCCCCAGCATTTT.

The chain is built from TRBV7-9 and TRBJ1-1; D is unclear. Germline V gene lookup returns CDR1 SEHNR and CDR2 FQNEAQ (reference sequence). V lost 4 bases and J 6 bases, leaving 18 bases between the germline ends. The CDR3 has 15 amino acids. The CDR3 spells CASSSIGLALSEAFF. The DNA of the CDR3 is TGTGCCAGCAGCTCTATAGGACTCGCACTTTCTGAAGCTTTCTTT.

The table lists this clone with a few counts. This rearrangement joins TRBV2 to TRBJ1-5, with TRBD1 matching 12 bases. V gave up 0 bases and J gave up 5 bases; unmatched junction bases: 2. The germline V gene encodes CDR1 SNHLY and CDR2 FYNNEI. CDR3 length equals 16 residues. For the CDR3, the DNA is TGTGCCAGCAGTGAAGCGGGGACAGGGGGCGATCAGCCCCAGCATTTT. Translated: CASSEAGTGGDQPQHF.

The V and J genes are TRBV4-3 and TRBJ1-5; D is uncertain. Germline V gene lookup returns CDR1 LGHNA and CDR2 YSLEER. The CDR3 loop spans 15 amino acids. Trimming removed 0 bases from V and 11 bases from J, with 17 bases in between. CDR3 bases: TGCGCCAGCAGCCAAGATTGGGCAGGACTTTGGTCCCAGCATTTT. It yields the protein CASSQDWAGLWSQHF.

The V gene is TRBV20-1, the J gene TRBJ1-2, with 7 bases identical to TRBD1. Germline V gene sequence: CDR1 DFQATT, CDR2 SNEGSKA (reference sequence). With 7 bases clipped from V and 8 bases from J, the junction kept 7 bases outside the gene matches. The CDR3 spans 11 residues. The CDR3 DNA reads as TGCAGTGGCGAAGGGGGCGAAGGCTACACCTTC. As protein: CSGEGGEGYTF.

The chain joins TRBV6-1 to TRBJ2-6; TRBD1 agrees at 10 bases. After removal of 4 bases from V and 2 bases from J, the junction contained 5 bases not matched to a gene. CDR3 length: 17 amino acids. Germline loops: CDR1 MNHNS, CDR2 SASEGT. The CDR3 coding sequence is TGTGCCAGCAGTGCAAAGACAGGGGGCGCTGGGGCCAACGTCCTGACTTTC. Encoded protein: CASSAKTGGAGANVLTF.

This clone appeared a single time. The chain couples TRBV5-5 to TRBJ2-3; 9 bases match TRBD1. J was trimmed by 3 bases and V by 0 bases; bases with no gene match: 2. Germline CDR1 is SGHKS and CDR2 is YYEKEE (reference sequence). The CDR3 contains 15 residues. The CDR3 DNA reads TGTGCCAGCAGCTTGGTACAGGGGGCAACAGATACGCAGTATTTT. Encoded protein: CASSLVQGATDTQYF.

V gene TRBV4-3 combines with J gene TRBJ2-6; weak D call: TRBD1 (5 bases). CDR1 is LGHNA and CDR2 is YSLEER in the germline V gene. CDR3 length: 19 residues. V shed 0 bases and J shed 0 bases, with 15 bases lying between them. CDR3 residues: CASSQDLVRQSSGANVLTF. The CDR3 DNA follows: TGCGCCAGCAGCCAAGATCTAGTTCGACAGAGCTCTGGGGCCAACGTCCTGACTTTC.

V and J are TRBV10-1 and TRBJ2-1, with D unclear. Germline values: CDR1 WNHNN, CDR2 SYGVQD (reference sequence). The V and J ends lost 8 bases and 7 bases respectively, with 18 bases between them. This CDR3 has 14 amino acids. The CDR3 here is CASSGTIYGNEQFF. CDR3 DNA: TGCGCCAGCTCTGGCACGATCTACGGGAATGAGCAGTTCTTC.

The genes are TRBV19 and TRBJ1-6, with 9 bases aligning to TRBD1. This CDR3 comprises 14 residues. From germline, CDR1 is LNHDA and CDR2 SQIVND (reference sequence). With 10 bases clipped from V and 7 bases from J, the junction kept 8 bases outside the gene matches. The DNA for the CDR3 is TGTGCCATATCCCCGGACAGGGGAAATTCACCCCTCCACTTT. It yields the protein CAISPDRGNSPLHF.

The chain joins TRBV10-3 to TRBJ1-1; D uncertain. V lost 6 bases and J lost 1, with 12 bases in between. CDR1 ENHRY and CDR2 SYGVKD come from the germline V gene. The CDR3 is 14 amino acids. The CDR3 spells CAISQTSGNTEAFF. The CDR3 nucleotides read TGTGCCATCAGCCAAACAAGCGGGAACACTGAAGCTTTCTTT.

The chain couples TRBV7-2 to TRBJ1-2, with 9 bases fitting TRBD1. Germline CDR1 is SGHTA and CDR2 is FQGNSA. V lost 7 bases and J lost 8; bases outside the gene matches: 2. The CDR3 spans 11 residues. The CDR3 DNA is TGTGCCAGCACGGACAGGGGCGGCTACACCTTC. Its protein product is CASTDRGGYTF.

The chain carries TRBV9 and TRBJ1-1; a weak D match, TRBD1 (5 bases). Germline CDR1 and CDR2: SGDLS and YYNGEE. This CDR3 has 14 residues. V was cut by 0 bases and J by 1 base, with 7 bases left in between. This CDR3 reads CASSVVGGNTEAFF. DNA of the CDR3: TGTGCCAGCAGCGTAGTGGGGGGGAACACTGAAGCTTTCTTT.

The CDR3 sequence: CASSWDRGRETQYF. The CDR3 nucleotides are TGTGCCAGCAGTTGGGACAGGGGGCGGGAGACCCAGTACTTC. The chain combines TRBV6-6 with TRBJ2-5, with 12 positions matching TRBD1. With V trimmed by 4 bases and J by 5 bases, 2 bases remained unmatched. The CDR3 length is 14 residues. The germline gives CDR1 MNHNY, CDR2 SVGAGI (reference sequence).